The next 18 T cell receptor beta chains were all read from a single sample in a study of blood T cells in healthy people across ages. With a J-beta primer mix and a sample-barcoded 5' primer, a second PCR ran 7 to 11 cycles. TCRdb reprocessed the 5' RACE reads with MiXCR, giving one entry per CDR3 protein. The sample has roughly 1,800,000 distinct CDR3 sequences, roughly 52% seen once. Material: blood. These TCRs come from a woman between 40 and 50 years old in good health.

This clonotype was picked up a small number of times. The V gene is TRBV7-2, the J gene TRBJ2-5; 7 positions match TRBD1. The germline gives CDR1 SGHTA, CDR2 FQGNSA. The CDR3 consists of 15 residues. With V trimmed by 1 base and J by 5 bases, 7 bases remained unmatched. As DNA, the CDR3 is TGTGCCAGCAGCTTAGATAGAAACAGGGGCGAGACCCAGTACTTC. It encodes CASSLDRNRGETQYF.

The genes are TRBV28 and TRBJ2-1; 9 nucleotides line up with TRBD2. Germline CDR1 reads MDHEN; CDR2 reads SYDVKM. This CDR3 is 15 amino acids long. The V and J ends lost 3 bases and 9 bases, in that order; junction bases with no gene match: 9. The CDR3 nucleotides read TGTGCCAGCAGTTTGTGGGCGGGGGGGGTTGGTGAGCAGTTCTTC. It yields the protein CASSLWAGGVGEQFF. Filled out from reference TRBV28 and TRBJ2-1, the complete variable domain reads DVKVTQSSRYLVKRTGEKVFLECVQDMDHENMFWYRQDPGLGLRLIYFSYDVKMKEKGDIPEGYSVSREKKERFSLILESASTNQTSMYLCASSLWAGGVGEQFFGPGTRLTVL.

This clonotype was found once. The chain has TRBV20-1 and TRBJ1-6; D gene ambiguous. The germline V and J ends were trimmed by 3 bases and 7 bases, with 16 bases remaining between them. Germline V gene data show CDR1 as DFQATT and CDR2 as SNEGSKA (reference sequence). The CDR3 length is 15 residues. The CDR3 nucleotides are TGCAGTGCTAGTCGAACCGGGTCGAAAAATTCACCCCTCCACTTT. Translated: CSASRTGSKNSPLHF.

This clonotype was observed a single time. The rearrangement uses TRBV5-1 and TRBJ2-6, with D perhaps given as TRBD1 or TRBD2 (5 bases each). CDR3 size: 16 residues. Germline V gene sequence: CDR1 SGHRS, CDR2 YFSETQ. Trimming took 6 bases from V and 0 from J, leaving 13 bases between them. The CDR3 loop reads CASTRDGASGANVLTF. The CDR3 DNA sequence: TGCGCCAGCACCCGGGACGGGGCCTCTGGGGCCAACGTCCTGACTTTC.

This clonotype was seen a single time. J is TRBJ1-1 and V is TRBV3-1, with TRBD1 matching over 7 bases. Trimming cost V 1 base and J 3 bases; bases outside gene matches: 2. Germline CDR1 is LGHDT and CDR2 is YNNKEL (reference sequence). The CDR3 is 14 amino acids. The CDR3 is CASSQGDRYTEAFF. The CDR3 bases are TGTGCCAGCAGCCAAGGGGACAGATACACTGAAGCTTTCTTT. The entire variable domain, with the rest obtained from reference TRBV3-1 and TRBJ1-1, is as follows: DTAVSQTPKYLVTQMGNDKSIKCEQNLGHDTMYWYKQDSKKFLKIMFSYNNKELIINETVPNRFSPKSPDKAHLNLHINSLELGDSAVYFCASSQGDRYTEAFFGQGTRLTVV.

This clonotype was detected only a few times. The CDR3 loop reads CASSLADRENSPLHF. CDR3 sequence (DNA): TGTGCCAGCAGTTTGGCGGACAGGGAGAATTCACCCCTCCACTTT. The rearrangement uses TRBV28 and TRBJ1-6, with 8 bases lining up with TRBD1. With 3 bases clipped from V and 7 bases from J, the junction kept 5 bases outside the gene matches. The CDR3 is made up of 15 amino acids. Germline-derived CDR1 and CDR2 are MDHEN and SYDVKM.

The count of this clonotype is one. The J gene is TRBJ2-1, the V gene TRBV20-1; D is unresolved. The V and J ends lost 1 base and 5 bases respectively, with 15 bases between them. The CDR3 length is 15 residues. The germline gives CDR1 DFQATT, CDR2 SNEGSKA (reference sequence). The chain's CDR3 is CSARVEVLVDNEQFF. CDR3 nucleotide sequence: TGCAGTGCTAGAGTTGAGGTCTTGGTGGACAATGAGCAGTTCTTC.

The CDR3 bases are TGTGCCAGCAGTTACTCGTCCGGGGGGTTGGATGGCTACACCTTC. Its protein is CASSYSSGGLDGYTF. The V gene is TRBV6-5, the J gene TRBJ1-2; weak D call: TRBD1 (5 bases). V lost 0 bases and J lost 6, with 14 bases in between. Germline lookup yields CDR1 MNHEY and CDR2 SVGAGI. The CDR3 runs 15 residues.

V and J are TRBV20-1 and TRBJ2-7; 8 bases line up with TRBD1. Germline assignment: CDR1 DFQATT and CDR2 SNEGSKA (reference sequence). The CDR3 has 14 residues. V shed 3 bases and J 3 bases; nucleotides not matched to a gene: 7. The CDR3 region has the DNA TGCAGTGCTAGGGACAGGGCCTCTGGCTACGAGCAGTACTTC. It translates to CSARDRASGYEQYF.

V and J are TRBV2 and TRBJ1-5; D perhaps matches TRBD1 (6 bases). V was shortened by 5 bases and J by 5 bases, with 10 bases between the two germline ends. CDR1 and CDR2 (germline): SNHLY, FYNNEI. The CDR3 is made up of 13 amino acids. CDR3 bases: TGTGCCAGCAGTCGACCAGGGGATCAGCCCCAGCATTTT. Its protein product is CASSRPGDQPQHF.

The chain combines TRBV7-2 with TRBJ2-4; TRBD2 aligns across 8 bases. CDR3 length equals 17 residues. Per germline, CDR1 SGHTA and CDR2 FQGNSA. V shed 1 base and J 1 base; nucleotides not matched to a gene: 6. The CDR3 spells CASSLVGGGGAKNIQYF. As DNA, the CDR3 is TGTGCCAGCAGCTTAGTCGGGGGGGGAGGGGCCAAAAACATTCAGTACTTC.

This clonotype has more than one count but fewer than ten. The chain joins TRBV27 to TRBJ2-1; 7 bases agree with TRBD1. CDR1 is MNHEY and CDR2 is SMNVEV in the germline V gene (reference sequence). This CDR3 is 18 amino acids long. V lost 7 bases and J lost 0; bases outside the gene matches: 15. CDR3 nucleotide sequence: TGTGCCAGCAAGGGGAATACAGGGGACCGACTCTCCTACAATGAGCAGTTCTTC. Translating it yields CASKGNTGDRLSYNEQFF.

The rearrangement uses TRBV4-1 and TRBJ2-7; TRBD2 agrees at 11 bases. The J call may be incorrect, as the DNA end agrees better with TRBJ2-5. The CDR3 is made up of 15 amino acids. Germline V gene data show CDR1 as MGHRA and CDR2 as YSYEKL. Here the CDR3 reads CASSKLAGVGETQYF. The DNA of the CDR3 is TGCGCCAGCAGCAAACTAGCGGGGGTTGGTGAGACCCAGTACTTC.

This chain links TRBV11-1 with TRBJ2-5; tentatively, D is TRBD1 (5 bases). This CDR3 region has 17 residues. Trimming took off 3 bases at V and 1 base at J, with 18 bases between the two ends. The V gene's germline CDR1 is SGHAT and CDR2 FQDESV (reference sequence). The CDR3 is CASSLELHRLPQETQYF. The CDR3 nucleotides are TGTGCCAGCAGCTTGGAGCTCCACAGGCTCCCCCAAGAGACCCAGTACTTC.

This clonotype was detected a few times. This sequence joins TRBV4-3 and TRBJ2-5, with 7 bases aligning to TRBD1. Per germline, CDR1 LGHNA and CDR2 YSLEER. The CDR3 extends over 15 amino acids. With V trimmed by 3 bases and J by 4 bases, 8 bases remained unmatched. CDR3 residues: CASSQGTGTAETQYF. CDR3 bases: TGCGCCAGCAGCCAGGGGACCGGGACAGCAGAGACCCAGTACTTC.

In DNA form, the CDR3 reads TGTGCCAGCAGCTTAGTACAACGCACTGAAGCTTTCTTT. As protein: CASSLVQRTEAFF. The chain combines TRBV11-2 with TRBJ1-1; D gene uncertain. Trimming pared 1 base from V and 4 bases from J, leaving 7 bases between. Per the germline V gene, CDR1 is SGHAT and CDR2 is FQNNGV. The length of the CDR3 is 13 residues. The full variable domain, with the rest looked up from reference TRBV11-2 and TRBJ1-1, is EAGVAQSPRYKIIEKRQSVAFWCNPISGHATLYWYQQILGQGPKLLIQFQNNGVVDDSQLPKDRFSAERLKGVDSTLKIQPAKLEDSAVYLCASSLVQRTEAFFGQGTRLTVV.

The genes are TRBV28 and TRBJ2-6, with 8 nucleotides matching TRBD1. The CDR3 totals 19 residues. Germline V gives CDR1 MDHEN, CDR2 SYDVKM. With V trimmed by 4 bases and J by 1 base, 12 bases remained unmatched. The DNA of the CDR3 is TGTGCCAGCAGTTCTTGGTCGGCAGGGGGCGGTTCTGGGGCCAACGTCCTGACTTTC. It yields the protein CASSSWSAGGGSGANVLTF. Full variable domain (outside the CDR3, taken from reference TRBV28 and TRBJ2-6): DVKVTQSSRYLVKRTGEKVFLECVQDMDHENMFWYRQDPGLGLRLIYFSYDVKMKEKGDIPEGYSVSREKKERFSLILESASTNQTSMYLCASSSWSAGGGSGANVLTFGAGSRLTVL.

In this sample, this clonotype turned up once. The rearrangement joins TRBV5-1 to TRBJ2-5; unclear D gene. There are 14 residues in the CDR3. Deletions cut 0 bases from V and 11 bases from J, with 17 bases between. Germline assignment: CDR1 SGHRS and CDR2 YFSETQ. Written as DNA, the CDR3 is TGCGCCAGCAGCTTGGATACCGCGCAAAATGAGCAGTACTTC. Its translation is CASSLDTAQNEQYF.